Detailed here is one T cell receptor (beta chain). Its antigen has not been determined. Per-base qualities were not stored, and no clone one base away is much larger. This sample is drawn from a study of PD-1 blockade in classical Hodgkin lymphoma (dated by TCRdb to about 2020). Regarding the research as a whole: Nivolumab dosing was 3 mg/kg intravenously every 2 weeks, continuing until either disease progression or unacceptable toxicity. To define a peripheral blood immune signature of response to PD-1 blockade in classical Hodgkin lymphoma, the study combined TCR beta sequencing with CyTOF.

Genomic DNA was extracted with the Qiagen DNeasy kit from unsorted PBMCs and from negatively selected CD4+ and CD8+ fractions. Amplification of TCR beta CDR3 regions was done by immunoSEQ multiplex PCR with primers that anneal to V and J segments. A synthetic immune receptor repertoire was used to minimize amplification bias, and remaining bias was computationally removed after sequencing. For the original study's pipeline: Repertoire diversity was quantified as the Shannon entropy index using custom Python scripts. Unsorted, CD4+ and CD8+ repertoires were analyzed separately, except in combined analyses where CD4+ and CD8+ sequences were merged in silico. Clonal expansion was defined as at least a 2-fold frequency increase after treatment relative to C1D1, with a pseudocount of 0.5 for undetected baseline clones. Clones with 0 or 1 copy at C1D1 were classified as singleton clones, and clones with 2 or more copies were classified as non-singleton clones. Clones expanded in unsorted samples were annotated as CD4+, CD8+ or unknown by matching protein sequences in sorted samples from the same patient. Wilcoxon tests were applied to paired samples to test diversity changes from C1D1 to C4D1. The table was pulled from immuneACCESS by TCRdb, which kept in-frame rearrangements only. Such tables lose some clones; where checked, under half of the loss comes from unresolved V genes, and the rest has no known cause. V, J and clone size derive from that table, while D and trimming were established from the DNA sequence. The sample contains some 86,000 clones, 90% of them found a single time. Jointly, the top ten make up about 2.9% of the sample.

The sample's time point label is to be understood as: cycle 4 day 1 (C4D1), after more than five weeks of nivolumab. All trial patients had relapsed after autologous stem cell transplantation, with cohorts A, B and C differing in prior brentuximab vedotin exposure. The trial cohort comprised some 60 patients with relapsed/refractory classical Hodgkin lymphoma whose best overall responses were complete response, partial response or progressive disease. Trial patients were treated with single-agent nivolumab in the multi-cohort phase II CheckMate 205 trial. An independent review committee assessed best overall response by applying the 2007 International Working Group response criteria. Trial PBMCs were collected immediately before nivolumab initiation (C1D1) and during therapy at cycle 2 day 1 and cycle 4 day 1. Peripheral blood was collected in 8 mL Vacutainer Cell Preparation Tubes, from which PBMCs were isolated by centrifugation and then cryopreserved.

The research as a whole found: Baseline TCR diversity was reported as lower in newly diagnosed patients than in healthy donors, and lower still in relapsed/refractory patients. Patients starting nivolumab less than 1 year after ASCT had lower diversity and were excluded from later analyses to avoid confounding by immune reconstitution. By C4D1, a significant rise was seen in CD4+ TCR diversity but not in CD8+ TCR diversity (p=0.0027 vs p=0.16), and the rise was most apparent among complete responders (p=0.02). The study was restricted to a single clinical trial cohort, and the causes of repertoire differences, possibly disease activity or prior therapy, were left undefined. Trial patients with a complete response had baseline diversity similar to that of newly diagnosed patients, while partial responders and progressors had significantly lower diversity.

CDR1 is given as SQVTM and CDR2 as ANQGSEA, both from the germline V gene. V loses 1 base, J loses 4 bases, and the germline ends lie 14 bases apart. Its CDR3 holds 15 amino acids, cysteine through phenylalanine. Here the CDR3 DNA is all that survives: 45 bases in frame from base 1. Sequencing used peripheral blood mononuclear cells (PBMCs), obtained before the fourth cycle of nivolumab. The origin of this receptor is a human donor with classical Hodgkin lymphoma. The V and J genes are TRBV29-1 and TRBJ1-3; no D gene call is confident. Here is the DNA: TGCAGCGTTGAAGTTGGCAGAGGAACAGGAAACACCATATATTTT. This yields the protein CSVEVGRGTGNTIYF.